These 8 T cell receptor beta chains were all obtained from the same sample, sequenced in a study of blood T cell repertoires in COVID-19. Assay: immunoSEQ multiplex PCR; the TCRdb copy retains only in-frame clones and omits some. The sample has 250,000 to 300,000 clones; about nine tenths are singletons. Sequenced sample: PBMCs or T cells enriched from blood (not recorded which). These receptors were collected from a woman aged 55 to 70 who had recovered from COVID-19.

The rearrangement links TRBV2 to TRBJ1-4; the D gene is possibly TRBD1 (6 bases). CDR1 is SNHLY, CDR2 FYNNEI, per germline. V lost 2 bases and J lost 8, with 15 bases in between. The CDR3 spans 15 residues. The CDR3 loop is CASSERSTGSEKLFF. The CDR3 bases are TGTGCCAGCAGTGAAAGATCGACAGGAAGCGAAAAACTGTTTTTT.

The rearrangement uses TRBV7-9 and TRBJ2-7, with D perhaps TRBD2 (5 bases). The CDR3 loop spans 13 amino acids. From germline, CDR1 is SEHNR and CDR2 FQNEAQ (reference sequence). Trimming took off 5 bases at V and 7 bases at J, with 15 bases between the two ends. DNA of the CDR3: TGTGCCAGCAGCCCCCGGACCCCGGGGGAGCAGTACTTC. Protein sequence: CASSPRTPGEQYF.

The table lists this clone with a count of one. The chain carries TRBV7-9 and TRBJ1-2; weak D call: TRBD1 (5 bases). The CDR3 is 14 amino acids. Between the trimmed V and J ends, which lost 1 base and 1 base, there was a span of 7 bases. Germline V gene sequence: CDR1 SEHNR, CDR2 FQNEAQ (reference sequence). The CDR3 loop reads CASSLVTDNYGYTF. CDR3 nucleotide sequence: TGTGCCAGCAGCTTAGTGACAGATAACTATGGCTACACCTTC.

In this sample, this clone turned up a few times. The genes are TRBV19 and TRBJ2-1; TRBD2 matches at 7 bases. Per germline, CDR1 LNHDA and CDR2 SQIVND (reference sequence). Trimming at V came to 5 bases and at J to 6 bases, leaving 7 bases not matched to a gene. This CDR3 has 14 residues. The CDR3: CASSWASGFNEQFF. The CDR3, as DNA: TGTGCCAGTAGTTGGGCTAGCGGCTTCAATGAGCAGTTCTTC.

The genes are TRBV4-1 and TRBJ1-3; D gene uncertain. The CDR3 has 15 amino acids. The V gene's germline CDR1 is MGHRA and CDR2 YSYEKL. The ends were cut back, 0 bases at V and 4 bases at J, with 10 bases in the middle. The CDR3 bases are TGCGCCAGCAGCCAAGAGGCGTCGGAGGGAAACACCATATATTTT. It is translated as CASSQEASEGNTIYF.

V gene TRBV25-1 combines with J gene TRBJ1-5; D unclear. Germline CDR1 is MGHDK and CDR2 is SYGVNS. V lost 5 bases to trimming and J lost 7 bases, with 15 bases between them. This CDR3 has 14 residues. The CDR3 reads CASSNGGVGQPQHF. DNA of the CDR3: TGTGCCAGCAGTAATGGCGGGGTAGGGCAGCCCCAGCATTTT. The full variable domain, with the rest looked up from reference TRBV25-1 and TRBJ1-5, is EADIYQTPRYLVIGTGKKITLECSQTMGHDKMYWYQQDPGMELHLIHYSYGVNSTEKGDLSSESTVSRIRTEHFPLTLESARPSHTSQYLCASSNGGVGQPQHFGDGTRLSIL.

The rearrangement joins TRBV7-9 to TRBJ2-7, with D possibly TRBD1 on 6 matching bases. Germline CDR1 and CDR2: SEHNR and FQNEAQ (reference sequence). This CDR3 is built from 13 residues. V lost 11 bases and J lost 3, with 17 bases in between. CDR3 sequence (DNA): TGTGCCGGACAAACCGGACAGAGCTACGAGCAGTACTTC. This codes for CAGQTGQSYEQYF.

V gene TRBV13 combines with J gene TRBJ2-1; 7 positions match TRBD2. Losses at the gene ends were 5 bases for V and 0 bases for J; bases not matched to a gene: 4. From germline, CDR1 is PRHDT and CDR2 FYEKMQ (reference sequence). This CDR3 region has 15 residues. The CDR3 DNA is TGTGCCAGCAGCATTGGCGGGAGCTCCTACAATGAGCAGTTCTTC. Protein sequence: CASSIGGSSYNEQFF.